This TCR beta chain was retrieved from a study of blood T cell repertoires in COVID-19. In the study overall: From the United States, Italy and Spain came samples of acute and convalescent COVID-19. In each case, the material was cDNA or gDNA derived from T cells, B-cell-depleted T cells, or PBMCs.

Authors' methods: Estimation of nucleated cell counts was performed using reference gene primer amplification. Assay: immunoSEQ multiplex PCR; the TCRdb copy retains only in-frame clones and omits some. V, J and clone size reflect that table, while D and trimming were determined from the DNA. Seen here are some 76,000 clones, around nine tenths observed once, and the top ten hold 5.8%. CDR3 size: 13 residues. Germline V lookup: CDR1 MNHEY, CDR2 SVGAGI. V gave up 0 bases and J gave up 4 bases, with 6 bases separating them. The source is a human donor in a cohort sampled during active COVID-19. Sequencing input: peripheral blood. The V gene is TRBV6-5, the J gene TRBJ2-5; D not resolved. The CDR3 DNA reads TGTGCCAGCAGTTACTCGGAGAGAGAGACCCAGTACTTC. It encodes CASSYSERETQYF.